The entry below gives a single T cell receptor beta chain sequence along with its context. Its antigen is unknown. This CDR3 is 12 amino acids long. Germline V gene lookup returns CDR1 LNHDA and CDR2 SQIVND (reference sequence). Trimming left V 7 bases short and J 6 bases short, with 12 bases between. The sample originates from a study of OX40 agonist ivuxolimab in advanced cancers. Overall study context: Partial response was recorded in three patients: one hepatocellular carcinoma and two cutaneous melanoma cases.

Sequencing used immunoSEQ multiplex PCR; TCRdb keeps in-frame clones, though not all of them. The table lists 75,000 to 100,000 clones, approximately 92% of them singletons. Findings and limits, study-wide: Some patients without response likewise showed low normalized clonal expansion. Mean expanded clone counts were higher in CD8+ than CD4+ T cells.

This chain uses TRBV19 with TRBJ1-1; tentative D call: TRBD1 (5 bases). This sequence was found in an adult with an advanced solid tumor such as melanoma, head and neck, liver or kidney cancer. This specimen was CD4+ or CD8+ T cells sorted from blood, taken in a trial of the OX40 agonist ivuxolimab. CDR3 in amino acids: CASNQGLSEAFF. CDR3 nucleotides: TGTGCCAGTAATCAGGGTTTATCTGAAGCTTTCTTT.